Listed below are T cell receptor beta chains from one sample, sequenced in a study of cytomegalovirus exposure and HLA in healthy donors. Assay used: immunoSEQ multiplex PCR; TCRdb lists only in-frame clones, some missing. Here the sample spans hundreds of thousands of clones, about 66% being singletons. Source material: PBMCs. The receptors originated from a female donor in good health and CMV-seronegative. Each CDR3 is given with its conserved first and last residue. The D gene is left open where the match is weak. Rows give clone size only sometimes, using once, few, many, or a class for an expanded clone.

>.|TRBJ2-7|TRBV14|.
TGTGCCAGCAGCCTCGAGCGGTTGGGCGAGCAGTACTTC
CASSLERLGEQYF
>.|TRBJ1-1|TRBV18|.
TGTGCCAGCTCACTATCTACTGAAGCTTTCTTT
CASSLSTEAFF
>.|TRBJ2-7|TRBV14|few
TGTGCCAGCAGCCCCCGGGGGTACGTGCAGTACTTC
CASSPRGYVQYF
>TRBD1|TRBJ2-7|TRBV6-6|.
TGTGCCAGCATCAGGACAGGGGGAACCTACGAGCAGTACTTC
CASIRTGGTYEQYF
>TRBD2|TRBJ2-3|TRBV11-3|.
TGTGCCAGCAGCTTAGGTCCTAGCGGGGGGAGGTATTTT
CASSLGPSGGRYF
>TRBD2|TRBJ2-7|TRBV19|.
TGTGCCAGTAGTCCTCGAGGGACTAGCGGGAGGTTCCACGAGCAGTACTTC
CASSPRGTSGRFHEQYF
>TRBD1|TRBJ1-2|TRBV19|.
TGTGCCAGTAGTAAATCCGGGACAGCCTATGGCTACACCTTC
CASSKSGTAYGYTF
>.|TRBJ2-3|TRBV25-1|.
TGTGCCAGCAGTCCTGACAGGACAGATACGCAGTATTTT
CASSPDRTDTQYF
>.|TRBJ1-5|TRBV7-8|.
TGTGCCAGCAGCTTAGATCGCGGGGGCCCCCGGCCCCAGCATTTT
CASSLDRGGPRPQHF
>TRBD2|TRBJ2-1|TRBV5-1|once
TGCGCCAGCAGCTTGGACCCCCTAGCGGGGTACAATGAGCAGTTCTTC
CASSLDPLAGYNEQFF
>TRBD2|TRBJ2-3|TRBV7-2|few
TGTGCCAGCAGCTTAGAGACTAGCCGCACAGATACGCAGTATTTT
CASSLETSRTDTQYF
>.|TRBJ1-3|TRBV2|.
TGTGCCAGCTCTACCGAAGGCGGATCTGGAAACACCATATATTTT
CASSTEGGSGNTIYF
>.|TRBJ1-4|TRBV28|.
TGTGCCAGCAGTTTTGACGGGGACTACCTTAATGAAAAACTGTTTTTT
CASSFDGDYLNEKLFF
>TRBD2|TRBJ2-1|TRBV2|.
TGTGCCAGCTACGGGGGGACTAGCGGGATCGATGAGCAGTTCTTC
CASYGGTSGIDEQFF
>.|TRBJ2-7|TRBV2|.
TGTGCCAGCAAATGGCGGCGCAGCGTCGACGAGCAGTACTTC
CASKWRRSVDEQYF
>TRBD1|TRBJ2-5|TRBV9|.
TGTGCCAGCAGCCCCCATAGACAGGGCCGGTCCCAAGAGACCCAGTACTTC
CASSPHRQGRSQETQYF
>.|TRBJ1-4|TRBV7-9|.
TGTGCCAGCAGCAGTGATAGAGAAAAACTGTTTTTT
CASSSDREKLFF
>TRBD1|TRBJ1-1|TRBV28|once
TGTGCCAGCAGTGTCCCTACAGGGGGAAGAACTGAAGCTTTCTTT
CASSVPTGGRTEAFF
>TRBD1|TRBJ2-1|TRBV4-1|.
TGCGCCAGCAGCCAACACACCGGGACAGGGGACTACAATGAGCAGTTCTTC
CASSQHTGTGDYNEQFF
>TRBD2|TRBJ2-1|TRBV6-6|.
TGTGCCAGCAGAATAGCGGGGGCGAACAATGAGCAGTTCTTC
CASRIAGANNEQFF
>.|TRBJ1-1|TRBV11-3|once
TGTGCCAGCAGCTTAGTCGGGGGGGGTAACACTGAAGCTTTCTTT
CASSLVGGGNTEAFF
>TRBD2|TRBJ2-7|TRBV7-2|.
TGTGCCAGCAGCTCTCTAGCGGGAGATACCCACGAGCAGTACTTT
CASSSLAGDTHEQYF
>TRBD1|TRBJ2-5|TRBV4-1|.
TGCGCCAGCAGCCCCGGGGACAGTCAAGAGACCCAGTACTTC
CASSPGDSQETQYF
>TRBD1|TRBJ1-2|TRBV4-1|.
TGCGCCAGCAGTATGGGACAGAGCGCTAACTATGGCTACACCTTC
CASSMGQSANYGYTF
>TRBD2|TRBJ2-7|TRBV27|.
TGTGCCAGCAGTTCAACTAGCGGGAGGATCTACGAGCAGTACTTC
CASSSTSGRIYEQYF
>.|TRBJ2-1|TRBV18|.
TGTGCCAGCTCACCACGGGGACCGGGGGGCCTCAGAGACAATGAGCAGTTCTTC
CASSPRGPGGLRDNEQFF
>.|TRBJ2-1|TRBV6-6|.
TGTGCCAGCAGTCAAATAGCGGATAAGCAGTTCTTC
CASSQIADKQFF
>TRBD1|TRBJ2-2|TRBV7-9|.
TGTGCCAGCAGCCTAGACAGGGGGTACGAAGCCGGGGAGCTGTTTTTT
CASSLDRGYEAGELFF
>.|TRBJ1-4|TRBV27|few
TGTGCCAGCAGCCTTGGGGGGGGTAATGAAAAACTGTTTTTT
CASSLGGGNEKLFF
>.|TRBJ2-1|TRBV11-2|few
TGTGCCAGCAGCTCGGAGGCCCCCTCCTACAATGAGCAGTTCTTC
CASSSEAPSYNEQFF
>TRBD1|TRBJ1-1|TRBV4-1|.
TGCGCCAGCAGCCAAGTTACAGGGGTGGGGACTGAAGCTTTCTTT
CASSQVTGVGTEAFF
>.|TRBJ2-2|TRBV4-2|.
TGTGCCAGCAGCCACGGACTATTTGGGAACACCGGGGAGCTGTTTTTT
CASSHGLFGNTGELFF
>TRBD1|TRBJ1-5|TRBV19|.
TGTGCCAGTAAAAGACAGGGGCAGTCAAATCAGCCCCAGCATTTT
CASKRQGQSNQPQHF
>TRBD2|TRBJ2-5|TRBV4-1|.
TGCGCCAGCAGCCAAGATCGAGCGGGAGGGCAGGGAGAGACCCAGTACTTC
CASSQDRAGGQGETQYF
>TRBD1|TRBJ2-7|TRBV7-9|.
TGTGCCAGCAGCTTAGTAACAGGGGGTCCCTACGAGCAGTACTTC
CASSLVTGGPYEQYF
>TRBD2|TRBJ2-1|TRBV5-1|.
TGCGCCAGTGGACTAGCGGGAGGGAATGAGCAGTTCTTC
CASGLAGGNEQFF
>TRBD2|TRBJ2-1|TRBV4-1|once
TGCGCCAGCAGCCACAATCTAGCGGGAGATGTGGATGAGCAGTTCTTC
CASSHNLAGDVDEQFF
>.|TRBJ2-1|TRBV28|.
TGTGCCAGCAGTCGGATAGCGCAGCAGTTCTTC
CASSRIAQQFF
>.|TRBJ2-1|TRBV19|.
TGTGCCACCCGTCCCTCCAGCTCCTACAATGAGCAGTTCTTC
CATRPSSSYNEQFF
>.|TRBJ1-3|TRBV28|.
TGTGCCAGCACTGAGGACAGCTCTGGAAACACCATATATTTT
CASTEDSSGNTIYF
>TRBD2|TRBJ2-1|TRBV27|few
TGTGCCAGCAGTCCCACCCCTCGGACTAGCGGGAGGGCCTCGACCTACAATGAGCAGTTCTTC
CASSPTPRTSGRASTYNEQFF
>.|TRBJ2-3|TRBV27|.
TGTGCCAGCAGTTCCGGATGGGGCGGAAGCACAGATACGCAGTATTTT
CASSSGWGGSTDTQYF
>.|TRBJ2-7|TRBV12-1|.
TGTGCCAGCAGAACGGAGTGCGCTAGCGTCTATTACTACGAGCAGTACTTC
CASRTECASVYYYEQYF
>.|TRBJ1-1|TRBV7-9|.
TGTTCCAGCAGAACAGGGTGGGGCACTGAAGCTTTCTTT
CSSRTGWGTEAFF
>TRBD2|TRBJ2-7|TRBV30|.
TGTGCCTGGAGTGTTTTGGCTAGCGGGAGGTCTGAGCAGTACTTC
CAWSVLASGRSEQYF
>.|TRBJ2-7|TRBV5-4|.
TGTGCCAGCAGCTTCGCCAGCGGGTACGAGCAGTACTTC
CASSFASGYEQYF
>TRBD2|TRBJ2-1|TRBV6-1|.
TGTGCCAGCAGTGACTGGCCGACTAGCGGCCTTGCTGGGGATGAGCAGTTCTTC
CASSDWPTSGLAGDEQFF
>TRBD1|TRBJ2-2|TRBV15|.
TGTGCCACCAGCATCCGGGACAGGTCTTCCGTCGGGGAGCTGTTTTTT
CATSIRDRSSVGELFF
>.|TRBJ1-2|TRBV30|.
TGTGCCTGGAACCGACTGACAGGTCAGGACTATGGCTACACCTTC
CAWNRLTGQDYGYTF